Included here is one TCR beta chain sequence, with context. This specimen belongs to a study of STAT5B mutations in CD4+ large granular lymphocyte leukemia. From germline, CDR1 is MNHEY and CDR2 SVGAGI. CDR3 length equals 13 residues. V dropped 8 bases and J dropped 9; count of bases not matched to a gene: 5. Sequencing was performed with immunoSEQ multiplex PCR; in TCRdb, only in-frame clones are kept and a portion is missing. The sample carries tens of thousands of clones, about four fifths recorded once. The sample consisted of CD4+ T cells from blood buffy coats. The genes are TRBV6-5 and TRBJ2-1; 12 bases agree with TRBD2. This TCR was recovered from a human donor in good health. The CDR3 spells CASSTSGRGEQFF. For the CDR3, the DNA is TGTGCCAGCTCGACTAGCGGGAGAGGTGAGCAGTTCTTC.